The source of this T cell receptor (beta chain) is a study of blood T cell repertoires in COVID-19. Study in general: Italy, Spain and the United States were the sources of the convalescent and acute COVID-19 samples. PBMCs, B-cell-depleted T cells, or T cells were the source of the cDNA or gDNA that made up the material.

Recruited during active infection, patients (from Seattle) were subsequently followed longitudinally. The ends lost 4 bases at V and 7 bases at J; junction bases unmatched: 12. The CDR3 length is 16 residues. From germline, CDR1 is SEHNR and CDR2 FQNEAQ (reference sequence). Original processing notes: Scientists estimated how many nucleated cells there were by amplifying reference gene primers. This table comes from immunoSEQ multiplex PCR, and its TCRdb copy is limited to in-frame clones, with some not included. The D gene and trimming were derived from the DNA, and the V and J assignments and clone size from that table. The sample includes around 430,000 clones, roughly 88% of them seen just once.

The chain is built from TRBV7-9 and TRBJ1-4; TRBD1 matches 7 bases. The sequenced material came from peripheral blood. This clonotype was sampled from a woman between 45 and 60 years old with COVID-19, enrolled during active disease. CDR3 sequence: CASSSATGRLSEKLFF. CDR3 in DNA: TGTGCCAGCAGCTCAGCGACAGGGCGATTGAGTGAAAAACTGTTTTTT. The full variable domain, its missing parts supplied by reference TRBV7-9 and TRBJ1-4, is DTGVSQNPRHKITKRGQNVTFRCDPISEHNRLYWYRQTLGQGPEFLTYFQNEAQLEKSRLLSDRFSAERPKGSFSTLEIQRTEQGDSAMYLCASSSATGRLSEKLFFGSGTQLSVL.